Presented here are 25 T cell receptor beta chains from one specimen sequenced in a study of blood T cell repertoires in COVID-19 (dated by TCRdb to about 2020). Library preparation used the immunoSEQ multiplex PCR assay. TCRdb holds this immuneACCESS table with in-frame rearrangements only. Some clones are missing; in checked studies, unresolved V genes explain under half, and the rest has no known cause. The sample contains about 190,000 clones, around four fifths of them found a single time. Roughly 2.9% of the sample is held by the ten biggest clonotypes. Sample: peripheral blood. All receptors come from a man aged 50-59 years with active or convalescent COVID-19.

This chain links TRBV30 with TRBJ1-1; 8 positions match TRBD1. This CDR3 spans 16 amino acids. Germline CDR1 is GTSNPN and CDR2 is SVGIG (reference sequence). V was clipped by 3 bases and J by 0 bases; unmatched bases: 9. CDR3 loop: CAWRITGGPLNTEAFF. The DNA of the CDR3 is TGTGCCTGGAGGATTACAGGGGGACCATTGAACACTGAAGCTTTCTTT.

A single count supports this clone. The chain employs TRBV21-1 and TRBJ1-6; TRBD1 was called by the table and not checked on the DNA. TRBV21-1 is described as a pseudogene. The CDR3 consists of 17 residues. The CDR3 spells CASSNSPLAGALTPLHF. In DNA, the CDR3 is TGTGCCAGCAGTAACAGCCCTCTGGCAGGGGCGCTTACACCCCTCCACTTT.

The V and J genes are TRBV2 and TRBJ2-5; 9 bases match TRBD1. The V gene's germline CDR1 is SNHLY and CDR2 FYNNEI. This CDR3 spans 15 amino acids. V dropped 7 bases and J dropped 6; count of bases not matched to a gene: 12. DNA for the CDR3: TGTGCCAGCAAGTGGGACAGGGATGTGGGAAAGACCCAGTACTTC. Translation: CASKWDRDVGKTQYF.

The chain has TRBV15 and TRBJ1-6; 7 bases fit TRBD1. Germline CDR1 is LNHNV and CDR2 is YYDKDF (reference sequence). The CDR3 covers 14 residues. V trimming: 3 bases; J trimming: 9 bases; junction bases outside the gene matches: 5. The CDR3 sequence is CATSSRQGGSPLHF. The CDR3 DNA reads as TGTGCCACCAGCAGCAGACAGGGCGGTTCACCCCTCCACTTT.

This clone has only a few counts. This CDR3 reads CASTRKADNYGYTF. In DNA, the CDR3 is TGTGCCAGCACCCGAAAGGCGGATAACTATGGCTACACCTTC. This rearrangement joins TRBV2 to TRBJ1-2; D is ambiguous. Germline V gene data show CDR1 as SNHLY and CDR2 as FYNNEI. The CDR3 runs to 14 residues. Trimming stripped 7 bases from V and 1 base from J, with 13 bases between. The variable domain in full, with the rest retrieved from reference TRBV2 and TRBJ1-2, is EPEVTQTPSHQVTQMGQEVILRCVPISNHLYFYWYRQILGQKVEFLVSFYNNEISEKSEIFDDQFSVERPDGSNFTLKIRSTKLEDSAMYFCASTRKADNYGYTFGSGTRLTVV.

The chain links TRBV6-2 or TRBV6-3 to TRBJ1-1; 7 bases match TRBD1. Germline-derived CDR1 and CDR2 are MNHEY and SVGEGT. The CDR3 has 18 amino acids. V gave up 2 bases and J gave up 4 bases; unmatched junction bases: 16. CDR3 bases: TGTGCCAGCAGTTACCGAGGACAGGTAGAATGGGGGTTCACTGAAGCTTTCTTT. This sequence encodes CASSYRGQVEWGFTEAFF.

The table lists this clone with a few counts. This chain uses TRBV7-9 with TRBJ1-1; 7 nucleotides align to TRBD1. This CDR3 spans 18 amino acids. The germline gives CDR1 SEHNR, CDR2 FQNEAQ (reference sequence). Unmatched junction bases numbered 14, after V lost 2 bases and J lost 2 bases. This CDR3 is CASSLRQGEIYDNTEAFF. CDR3 bases: TGTGCCAGCAGCTTACGCCAGGGGGAAATATATGACAACACTGAAGCTTTCTTT.

The gene calls are TRBV13 and TRBJ2-7; 11 nucleotides match TRBD1. The CDR3 covers 17 residues. The germline gives CDR1 PRHDT, CDR2 FYEKMQ (reference sequence). V was clipped by 5 bases and J by 6 bases; unmatched bases: 15. CDR3 residues: CASSRRTGGAPHREQYF. Written as DNA, the CDR3 is TGTGCCAGCAGCCGGCGGACAGGGGGCGCCCCCCACCGCGAGCAGTACTTC.

This clone was counted only a few times. The V and J genes are TRBV2 and TRBJ2-7; D might be TRBD2 (5 bases). V lost 4 bases, J lost 2 bases, and 6 bases lay in between. CDR3 length equals 12 residues. The germline gives CDR1 SNHLY, CDR2 FYNNEI. CDR3 residues: CASSGGPYEQYF. The CDR3 DNA is TGTGCCAGCAGTGGAGGGCCCTACGAGCAGTACTTC.

The chain joins TRBV6-1 to TRBJ2-5; weak D call: TRBD1 (6 bases). The CDR3 totals 15 residues. Germline V lookup: CDR1 MNHNS, CDR2 SASEGT. Trimming removed 0 bases at V and 5 bases at J, with 13 bases between. DNA for the CDR3: TGTGCCAGCAGTGAAGCTCAGGGGAAGGCGGAGACCCAGTACTTC. Translating gives CASSEAQGKAETQYF.

The chain links TRBV19 to TRBJ1-4; 7 bases fit TRBD1. CDR1 is LNHDA and CDR2 is SQIVND in the germline V gene (reference sequence). J was trimmed by 10 bases and V by 9 bases; bases with no gene match: 20. The CDR3 has 16 amino acids. Here the CDR3 reads CASYPGRGGLSGKLFF. CDR3 in DNA: TGTGCCAGCTATCCGGGACGAGGGGGCCTATCTGGAAAACTGTTTTTT.

The V and J genes are TRBV6-5 and TRBJ2-1, with D perhaps TRBD1 (6 bases). Trimming pared 7 bases from V and 2 bases from J, leaving 9 bases between. This CDR3 has 13 residues. Germline CDR1 and CDR2: MNHEY and SVGAGI. The chain's CDR3 is CASNRAAYNEQFF. CDR3 nucleotide sequence: TGTGCCAGCAACAGGGCAGCCTACAATGAGCAGTTCTTC.

This chain uses TRBV27 with TRBJ1-1, with a possible D match to TRBD1 (5 bases). V lost 3 bases to trimming and J lost 8 bases, with 22 bases between them. CDR3 size: 16 residues. Germline lookup yields CDR1 MNHEY and CDR2 SMNVEV (reference sequence). The CDR3 DNA reads TGTGCCAGCAGTTTCAATCCGACAGCGCTACCAAAAGAAGCTTTCTTT. This sequence encodes CASSFNPTALPKEAFF.

V and J are TRBV5-6 and TRBJ1-5; D unresolved. CDR1 is SGHDT, CDR2 YYEEEE, per germline. V was trimmed by 0 bases and J by 2 bases, leaving 3 bases between them. The CDR3 is made up of 13 amino acids. For the CDR3, the DNA is TGTGCCAGCAGCTTGGTAGGCAATCAGCCCCAGCATTTT. Translating it yields CASSLVGNQPQHF.

Only a few counts were recorded for this clone. The chain uses TRBV27 and TRBJ1-1; D might be TRBD1 (5 bases). CDR1 is MNHEY, CDR2 SMNVEV, per germline (reference sequence). The V and J ends lost 2 bases and 4 bases respectively, with 14 bases between them. The CDR3 has 15 residues. CDR3 sequence reads: CASSLVGDWGTEAFF. The CDR3, as DNA: TGTGCCAGCAGTTTAGTAGGGGACTGGGGCACTGAAGCTTTCTTT.

The rearrangement links TRBV2 to TRBJ2-1; D is perhaps TRBD2 (7 bases). The CDR3 runs to 13 residues. Germline V gene lookup returns CDR1 SNHLY and CDR2 FYNNEI. The V end lost 4 bases, the J end lost 9 bases, and 13 bases lay between the germline ends. The CDR3 DNA follows: TGTGCCAGCAGTGTCTGGGGGGGCCGTGAGCAGTTCTTC. Translated: CASSVWGGREQFF.

The V and J genes are TRBV28 and TRBJ1-4, with 10 bases lining up with TRBD1. J was trimmed by 7 bases and V by 2 bases; bases with no gene match: 19. The CDR3 sequence is 20 residues long. CDR1 is MDHEN and CDR2 is SYDVKM in the germline V gene. The CDR3 reads CASSLPLGDRGKAKSEKLFF. The DNA of the CDR3 is TGTGCCAGCAGTTTACCCTTAGGGGACAGGGGCAAAGCAAAAAGTGAAAAACTGTTTTTT.

The chain is built from TRBV7-2 and TRBJ1-2; D may be TRBD1 (6 bases). Germline CDR1 SGHTA, CDR2 FQGNSA. CDR3 length equals 14 residues. V was pared by 5 bases and J by 5 bases, with 15 bases between. CDR3 in DNA: TGTGCCAGCAGCCCCCAGACAGGAGGATATGGCTACACCTTC. It yields the protein CASSPQTGGYGYTF. Using reference TRBV7-2 and TRBJ1-2 for the parts outside the CDR3, the full variable domain is GAGVSQSPSNKVTEKGKDVELRCDPISGHTALYWYRQSLGQGLEFLIYFQGNSAPDKSGLPSDRFSAERTGGSVSTLTIQRTQQEDSAVYLCASSPQTGGYGYTFGSGTRLTVV.

This chain connects TRBV25-1 to TRBJ2-3; a weak D match, TRBD2 (6 bases). The V gene's germline CDR1 is MGHDK and CDR2 SYGVNS. The CDR3 extends over 16 amino acids. V lost 2 bases to trimming and J lost 1 base, with 13 bases between them. The DNA of the CDR3 is TGTGCCAGCAGTGAAGAACGGGCTAGCGGCACAGATACGCAGTATTTT. It yields the protein CASSEERASGTDTQYF.

Here the CDR3 DNA reads TGTGCCAGCAGTGGGCTAGCGGGAGGGCCGGGGAATAATGAGCAGTTCTTC. Its translation is CASSGLAGGPGNNEQFF. The gene calls are TRBV2 and TRBJ2-1; 12 positions agree with TRBD2. Germline CDR1 SNHLY, CDR2 FYNNEI. The CDR3 totals 17 residues. The V segment lost 4 bases and the J segment 7 bases; nucleotides outside the gene matches: 11. The full variable domain, its missing parts supplied by reference TRBV2 and TRBJ2-1, is EPEVTQTPSHQVTQMGQEVILRCVPISNHLYFYWYRQILGQKVEFLVSFYNNEISEKSEIFDDQFSVERPDGSNFTLKIRSTKLEDSAMYFCASSGLAGGPGNNEQFFGPGTRLTVL.

The J gene is TRBJ2-7, the V gene TRBV6-1; 7 bases match TRBD2. Looked up from germline, CDR1 is MNHNS and CDR2 is SASEGT. The CDR3 totals 14 residues. With V trimmed by 0 bases and J by 3 bases, 2 bases remained unmatched. The DNA of the CDR3 is TGTGCCAGCAGTGAAGCGGGCGGGAGCTACGAGCAGTACTTC. This encodes CASSEAGGSYEQYF.

The CDR3 bases are TGTGCCAGCAGCCTACCCACAGATACGCAGTATTTT. It yields the protein CASSLPTDTQYF. This chain connects TRBV7-2 to TRBJ2-3; unclear D gene. The germline gives CDR1 SGHTA, CDR2 FQGNSA. The length of the CDR3 is 12 residues. V lost 5 bases and J lost 2, with 5 bases in between.

V is TRBV19 and J is TRBJ2-4, with 15 bases lining up with TRBD2. V gave up 5 bases and J gave up 1 base; unmatched junction bases: 6. In germline, CDR1 is LNHDA, CDR2 SQIVND (reference sequence). The length of the CDR3 is 18 residues. This chain's CDR3 is CASSVGLAGGPAKNIQYF. CDR3 nucleotide sequence: TGTGCCAGTAGTGTCGGACTAGCGGGGGGGCCGGCCAAAAACATTCAGTACTTC.

This rearrangement joins TRBV27 to TRBJ2-7; D perhaps matches TRBD2 (7 bases). CDR1 and CDR2 (germline): MNHEY, SMNVEV (reference sequence). The CDR3 loop spans 15 amino acids. Trimming removed 5 bases at V and 3 bases at J, with 17 bases between. The CDR3 sequence is CASSVGGAEGYEQYF. DNA of the CDR3: TGTGCCAGCAGTGTAGGGGGGGCAGAGGGCTACGAGCAGTACTTC.

The chain couples TRBV5-1 to TRBJ1-3, with 7 bases that match TRBD1. Trimming took 1 base from V and 0 from J; bases not matched to a gene: 7. This CDR3 has 17 residues. Per the germline V gene, CDR1 is SGHRS and CDR2 is YFSETQ. The CDR3 nucleotides are TGCGCCAGCAGCTTGTCGACAGGGACTCTCTCTGGAAACACCATATATTTT. It encodes CASSLSTGTLSGNTIYF.